This TCR beta chain was documented in a study of T-cell memory formation after mild COVID-19. General observations from the study: Clones that contracted clustered mainly in CM and EM if CD4+ and in EMRA if CD8+.

TCRdb re-analysed the 5' RACE reads in MiXCR, keeping a single row per CDR3 protein. Of hundreds of thousands of distinct CDR3 sequences listed, roughly 22% are singletons. Germline V gene data show CDR1 as MNHNS and CDR2 as SASEGT. CDR3 size: 13 residues. The ends lost 8 bases at V and 0 bases at J; junction bases unmatched: 1. Details on this clonotype: Its antigen is as yet unknown.

The chain combines TRBV6-1 with TRBJ2-1; 7 bases are a match to TRBD2. Sequenced material: PBMCs or a T cell subset sorted from them (not recorded which). This receptor was obtained from an adult woman who had mild COVID-19 (a few samples of this study predate the infection). Cell type and time point are not known. The CDR3 sequence: CASWTSSYNEQFF. The CDR3 nucleotides are TGTGCCAGCTGGACTAGCTCCTACAATGAGCAGTTCTTC.